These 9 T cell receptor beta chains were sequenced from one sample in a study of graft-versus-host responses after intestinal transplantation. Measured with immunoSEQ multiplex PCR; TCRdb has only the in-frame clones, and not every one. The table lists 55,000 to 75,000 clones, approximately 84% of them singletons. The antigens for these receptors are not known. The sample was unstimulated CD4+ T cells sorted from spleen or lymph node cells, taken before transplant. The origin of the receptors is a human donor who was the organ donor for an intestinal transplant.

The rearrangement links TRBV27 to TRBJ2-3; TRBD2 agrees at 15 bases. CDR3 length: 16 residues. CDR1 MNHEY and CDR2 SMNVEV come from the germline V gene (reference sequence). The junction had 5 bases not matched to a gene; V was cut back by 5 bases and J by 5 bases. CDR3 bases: TGTGCCAGCAGTCCGGGACTAGCGGGGGGAGGAGATACGCAGTATTTT. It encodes CASSPGLAGGGDTQYF.

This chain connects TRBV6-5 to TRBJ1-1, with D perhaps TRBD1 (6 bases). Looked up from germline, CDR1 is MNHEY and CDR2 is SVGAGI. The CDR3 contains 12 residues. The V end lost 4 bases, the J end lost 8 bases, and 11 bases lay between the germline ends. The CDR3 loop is CASSSRGQEAFF. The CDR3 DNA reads TGTGCCAGCAGTTCCCGAGGACAGGAAGCTTTCTTT.

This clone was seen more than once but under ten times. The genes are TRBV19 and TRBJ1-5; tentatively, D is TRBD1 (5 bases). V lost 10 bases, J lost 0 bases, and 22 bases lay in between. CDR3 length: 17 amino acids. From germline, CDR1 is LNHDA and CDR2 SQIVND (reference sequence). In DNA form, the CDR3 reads TGTGCCACAGAGGAGGGGAGGCCCACATATAGCAATCAGCCCCAGCATTTT. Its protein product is CATEEGRPTYSNQPQHF.

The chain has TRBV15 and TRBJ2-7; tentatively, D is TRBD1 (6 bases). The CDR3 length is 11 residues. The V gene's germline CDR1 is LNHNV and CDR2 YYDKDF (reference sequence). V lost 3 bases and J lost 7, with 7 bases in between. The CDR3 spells CATSSGTEQYV. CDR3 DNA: TGTGCCACCAGCAGCGGGACAGAGCAGTACGTC.

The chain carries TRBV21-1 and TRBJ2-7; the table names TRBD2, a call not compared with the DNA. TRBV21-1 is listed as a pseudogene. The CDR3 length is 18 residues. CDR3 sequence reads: CASSKKRILAGAVFEQYV. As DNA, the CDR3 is TGTGCCAGCAGCAAAAAAAGGATCTTGGCGGGGGCCGTTTTTGAGCAGTACGTC.

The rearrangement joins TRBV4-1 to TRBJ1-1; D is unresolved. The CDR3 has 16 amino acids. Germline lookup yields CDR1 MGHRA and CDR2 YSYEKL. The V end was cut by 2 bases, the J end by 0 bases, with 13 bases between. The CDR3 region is CASSQTERVVNTEAFF. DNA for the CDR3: TGCGCCAGCAGCCAAACTGAAAGAGTGGTGAACACTGAAGCTTTCTTT.

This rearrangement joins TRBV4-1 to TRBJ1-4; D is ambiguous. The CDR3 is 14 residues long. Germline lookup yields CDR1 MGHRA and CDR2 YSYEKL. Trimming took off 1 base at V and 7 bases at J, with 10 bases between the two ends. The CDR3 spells CASSQVRSPEKLFF. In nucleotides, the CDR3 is TGCGCCAGCAGCCAAGTTAGGAGCCCTGAAAAACTGTTTTTT.

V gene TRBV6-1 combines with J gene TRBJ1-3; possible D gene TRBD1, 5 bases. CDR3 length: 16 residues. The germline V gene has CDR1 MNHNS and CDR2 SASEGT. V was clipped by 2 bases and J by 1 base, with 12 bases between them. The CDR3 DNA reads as TGTGCCAGCAGTGAAAGTTTTCGGACATCTGGAAACACCATATATTTT. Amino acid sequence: CASSESFRTSGNTIYF.

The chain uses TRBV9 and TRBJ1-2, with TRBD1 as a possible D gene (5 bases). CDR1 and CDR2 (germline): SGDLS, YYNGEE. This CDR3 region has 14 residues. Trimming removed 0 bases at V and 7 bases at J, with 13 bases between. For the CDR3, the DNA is TGTGCCAGCAGCGTAGGGGCAGGGTGGGTTGGCTACACCTTC. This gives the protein CASSVGAGWVGYTF.